This T cell receptor beta chain was identified during a study of T cells in localized non-small cell lung cancer. Study-level points and caveats: Patients showing higher blood T cell density tended to see longer overall survival.

The assay was immunoSEQ multiplex PCR, and TCRdb's table has in-frame clones only and misses some. The repertoire includes tens of thousands of clones, 87% of them detected once, and 15% sits in the top ten. Of note for this clone: Its antigen is still unknown.

Germline CDR1 SGHVS, CDR2 FNYEAQ. J was trimmed by 1 base and V by 5 bases; bases with no gene match: 7. The CDR3 consists of 16 residues. V is TRBV7-6 and J is TRBJ2-1; 8 bases map to TRBD1. The receptor's source is a man aged 40 to 75 with stage I squamous cell lung carcinoma. Sequencing used peripheral blood, obtained before any cancer treatment. CDR3 sequence: CASSPRQGSSYNEQFF. The CDR3 bases are TGTGCCAGCAGCCCCCGACAGGGGAGTTCCTACAATGAGCAGTTCTTC.